The 32 T cell receptor beta chains reported below all come from one sample, sequenced in a study of monozygotic twins with inflammatory bowel disease. TCRdb re-called the 5' RACE reads and catalogs CDR3 proteins one per entry, DNA excluded. This listing includes hundreds of thousands of distinct CDR3 sequences. Sample: blood. The receptors shown here come from a human donor with ulcerative colitis or Crohn's disease, or a healthy co-twin of an affected twin (not recorded which).

This chain links TRBV28 with TRBJ2-3. The CDR3 length is 14 residues. Germline CDR1 MDHEN, CDR2 SYDVKM. CDR3 sequence: CAHKPGDSTDTQYF.

The chain carries TRBV6-1 and TRBJ2-2. CDR1 MNHNS and CDR2 SASEGT come from the germline V gene. This CDR3 has 16 residues. CDR3 sequence: CASSEGYGSKTGELFF.

The V call is TRBV7-2, the J call TRBJ2-7; the TCRdb D gene call, TRBD1, has no DNA to confirm it. Germline lookup yields CDR1 SGHTA and CDR2 FQGNSA. This CDR3 is built from 13 residues. CDR3 loop: CASSSDRVGEQYF.

The chain couples TRBV5-1 to TRBJ1-2. The germline CDR1 and CDR2 sequences are SGHRS and YFSETQ. The CDR3 extends over 13 amino acids. CDR3 sequence reads: CASSLDGYYGYTF.

The chain's CDR3 is CSARVGGHNEQFF. The rearrangement links TRBV20-1 to TRBJ2-1; as DNA is missing, the TRBD2 call by TCRdb cannot be tested. The germline gives CDR1 DFQATT, CDR2 SNEGSKA (reference sequence). The CDR3 sequence is 13 residues long.

The V gene is TRBV5-5, the J gene TRBJ1-5; TCRdb designates TRBD1, a call that cannot be tested without DNA. CDR1 and CDR2 from the germline V gene are SGHKS and YYEKEE (reference sequence). There are 16 residues in the CDR3. The CDR3 sequence: CASSPTQQGRYQPQHF.

Here the CDR3 reads CSTAAGLNYGYTF. The rearrangement uses TRBV20-1 and TRBJ1-2. Germline V gene data show CDR1 as DFQATT and CDR2 as SNEGSKA (reference sequence). This CDR3 is 13 amino acids long.

The chain has TRBV20-1 and TRBJ2-3; without DNA, the TCRdb call of TRBD1 cannot be checked. From germline, CDR1 is DFQATT and CDR2 SNEGSKA (reference sequence). There are 17 residues in the CDR3. This chain's CDR3 is CSARVYPPGRATDTQYF.

V usage is TRBV11-1 and J usage is TRBJ2-1; TCRdb indicates TRBD2, and absent DNA this call remains unverified. The CDR3 sequence is 14 residues long. Germline CDR1 reads SGHAT; CDR2 reads FQDESV (reference sequence). The CDR3 region is CASSLGLARNEQFF.

J is TRBJ2-5 and V is TRBV27. CDR3 length: 13 residues. Germline loops: CDR1 MNHEY, CDR2 SMNVEV (reference sequence). CDR3 loop: CPSSFIPKETQYF.

CDR3 amino acids: CASSLATGWQETQYF. This rearrangement joins TRBV5-1 to TRBJ2-5; TCRdb picks TRBD1, but there is no DNA to check that call. Germline CDR1 is SGHRS and CDR2 is YFSETQ. The CDR3 sequence is 15 residues long.

The chain is built from TRBV28 and TRBJ1-2; TCRdb's assignment of TRBD1 cannot be checked, as there is no DNA. The germline gives CDR1 MDHEN, CDR2 SYDVKM. The CDR3 is 16 amino acids. This chain's CDR3 is CASSLLGGRSQDGYTF.

The chain links TRBV24-1 to TRBJ2-5. This CDR3 has 15 residues. Germline assignment: CDR1 KGHDR and CDR2 SFDVKD. CDR3 sequence: CATSESTGTTETQYF.

V and J are TRBV18 and TRBJ1-1; TCRdb selects TRBD1, and the lack of DNA leaves this call unchecked. The CDR3 spans 20 residues. Germline V gives CDR1 KGHSH, CDR2 LQKENI. The CDR3 is CASSPRGPTGTGQIGTEAFF.

The chain has TRBV12-3 or TRBV12-4 and TRBJ1-1. This CDR3 region has 15 residues. CDR3: CASSPYSGVGTEAFF.

This rearrangement joins TRBV20-1 to TRBJ1-3. The V gene's germline CDR1 is DFQATT and CDR2 SNEGSKA (reference sequence). The CDR3 covers 19 residues. The CDR3 sequence: CSARPAGGGGGYSGNTIYF.

The chain employs TRBV28 and TRBJ2-7; TCRdb gives TRBD2 as the D gene, but with no DNA this cannot be confirmed. In germline, CDR1 is MDHEN, CDR2 SYDVKM. The CDR3 extends over 13 amino acids. CDR3 loop: CASSLRADYEQYF.

V is TRBV12-3 or TRBV12-4 and J is TRBJ2-3. This CDR3 region has 13 residues. The CDR3 loop reads CASRRTNTDTQYF.

The rearrangement joins TRBV5-1 to TRBJ2-7. Germline CDR1 is SGHRS and CDR2 is YFSETQ. This CDR3 has 18 residues. The CDR3 sequence: CASSLADLQTKYSYEQYF.

This rearrangement joins TRBV27 to TRBJ2-2; the TCRdb D gene call, TRBD1, has no DNA to confirm it. Germline lookup yields CDR1 MNHEY and CDR2 SMNVEV (reference sequence). The CDR3 extends over 14 amino acids. CDR3 sequence reads: CASSLTGSSEELFF.

V and J are TRBV20-1 and TRBJ2-4; TCRdb designates TRBD1, a call that cannot be tested without DNA. The germline CDR1 and CDR2 sequences are DFQATT and SNEGSKA (reference sequence). The CDR3 is 12 residues long. This CDR3 reads CSALEQGNIQYF.

The rearrangement joins TRBV6-2 or TRBV6-3 to TRBJ1-5; TCRdb selects TRBD1, and the lack of DNA leaves this call unchecked. The V gene's germline CDR1 is MNHEY and CDR2 SVGEGT. CDR3 length: 16 residues. The CDR3 sequence: CASKTHRGPSNQPQHF.

This chain uses TRBV14 with TRBJ2-7; TCRdb returns TRBD1, unconfirmable since there is no DNA. The CDR3 sequence is 14 residues long. Germline CDR1 reads SGHDN; CDR2 reads FVKESK. The CDR3 spells CASSLRDRYYEQYF.

The chain employs TRBV7-2 and TRBJ2-2; absent DNA, TCRdb's TRBD2 call cannot be checked. The germline CDR1 and CDR2 sequences are SGHTA and FQGNSA. This CDR3 spans 14 amino acids. Here the CDR3 reads CASRSAGGTGELFF.

CDR3 amino acids: CATSDLTGVNEQFF. The V call is TRBV24-1, the J call TRBJ2-1; TCRdb returns TRBD1, unconfirmable since there is no DNA. The CDR3 runs 14 residues. Germline V gene data show CDR1 as KGHDR and CDR2 as SFDVKD.

The gene calls are TRBV29-1 and TRBJ2-5; TCRdb lists TRBD1, though no DNA is available to test this call. The CDR3 has 14 residues. CDR1 and CDR2 from the germline V gene are SQVTM and ANQGSEA. The CDR3 region is CSVEGGRGRETQYF.

V is TRBV29-1 and J is TRBJ2-1; the D call of TRBD2 rests on TCRdb alone, since no DNA is present to check it. This CDR3 spans 19 amino acids. Germline CDR1 is SQVTM and CDR2 is ANQGSEA. This CDR3 is CSAGGTPGLAGGIYNEQFF.

This rearrangement joins TRBV3-1 to TRBJ2-7; the D call of TRBD2 rests on TCRdb alone, since no DNA is present to check it. CDR1 is LGHDT, CDR2 YNNKEL, per germline (reference sequence). The length of the CDR3 is 15 residues. Here the CDR3 reads CASSQGWGALRFQYF.

V gene TRBV20-1 combines with J gene TRBJ2-3. There are 11 residues in the CDR3. Germline CDR1 is DFQATT and CDR2 is SNEGSKA (reference sequence). The chain's CDR3 is CSARFADTQYF.

This chain joins TRBV9 and TRBJ1-5; TCRdb calls TRBD1, which cannot be checked without DNA. CDR1 and CDR2 (germline): SGDLS, YYNGEE. The CDR3 consists of 17 residues. The CDR3 region is CASSVARFPTPNQPQHF.

The chain carries TRBV20-1 and TRBJ1-5; the TRBD1 assignment by TCRdb is unverifiable without DNA. The CDR3 sequence is 16 residues long. CDR1 and CDR2 (germline): DFQATT, SNEGSKA (reference sequence). The CDR3 loop reads CSAPGQGAPSNQPQHF.

The CDR3 spells CASSPDGGRGEKLFF. The J gene is TRBJ1-4, the V gene TRBV18. There are 15 residues in the CDR3. Per the germline V gene, CDR1 is KGHSH and CDR2 is LQKENI.